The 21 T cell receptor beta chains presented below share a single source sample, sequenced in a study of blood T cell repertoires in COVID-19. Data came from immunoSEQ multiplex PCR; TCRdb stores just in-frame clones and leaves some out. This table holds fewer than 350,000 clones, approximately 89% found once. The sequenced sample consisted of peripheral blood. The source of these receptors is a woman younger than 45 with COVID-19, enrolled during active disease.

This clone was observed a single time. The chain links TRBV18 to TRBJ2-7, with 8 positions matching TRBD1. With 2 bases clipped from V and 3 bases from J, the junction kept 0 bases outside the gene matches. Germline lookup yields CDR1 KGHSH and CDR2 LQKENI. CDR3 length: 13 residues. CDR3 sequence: CASSPGTGYEQYF. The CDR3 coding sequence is TGTGCCAGCTCACCAGGGACAGGCTACGAGCAGTACTTC.

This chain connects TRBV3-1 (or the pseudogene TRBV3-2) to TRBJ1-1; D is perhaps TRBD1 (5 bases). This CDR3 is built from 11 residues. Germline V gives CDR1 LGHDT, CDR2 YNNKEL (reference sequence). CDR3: CAAGGYTEAFF. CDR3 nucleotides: TGTGCAGCCGGGGGGTACACTGAAGCTTTCTTT.

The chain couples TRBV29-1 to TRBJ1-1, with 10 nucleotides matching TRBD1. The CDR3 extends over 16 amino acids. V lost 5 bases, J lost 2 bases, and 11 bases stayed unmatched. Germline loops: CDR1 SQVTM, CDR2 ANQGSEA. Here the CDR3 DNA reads TGCAGCGTTACCGAGACAGGGGGCATGAGAAACACTGAAGCTTTCTTT. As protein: CSVTETGGMRNTEAFF.

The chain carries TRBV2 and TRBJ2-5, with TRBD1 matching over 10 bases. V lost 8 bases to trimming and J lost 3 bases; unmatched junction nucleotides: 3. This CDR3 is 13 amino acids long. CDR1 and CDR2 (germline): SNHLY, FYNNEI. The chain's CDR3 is CASHGQGEETQYF. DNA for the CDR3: TGTGCCAGCCATGGACAGGGGGAAGAGACCCAGTACTTC.

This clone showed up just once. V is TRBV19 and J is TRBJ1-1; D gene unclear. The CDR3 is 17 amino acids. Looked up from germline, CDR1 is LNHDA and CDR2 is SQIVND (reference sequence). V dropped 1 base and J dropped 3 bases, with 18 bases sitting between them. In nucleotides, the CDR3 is TGTGCCAGTAGTATAGGGCAGCCCCGAGATGAGGACACTGAAGCTTTCTTT. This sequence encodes CASSIGQPRDEDTEAFF.

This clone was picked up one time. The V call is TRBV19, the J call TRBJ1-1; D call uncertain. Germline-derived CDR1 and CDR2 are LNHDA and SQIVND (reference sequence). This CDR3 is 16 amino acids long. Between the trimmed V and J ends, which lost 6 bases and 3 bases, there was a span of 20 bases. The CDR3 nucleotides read TGTGCCAGTAGGCATCCCGGGTGGAATCGGGACACTGAAGCTTTCTTT. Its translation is CASRHPGWNRDTEAFF.

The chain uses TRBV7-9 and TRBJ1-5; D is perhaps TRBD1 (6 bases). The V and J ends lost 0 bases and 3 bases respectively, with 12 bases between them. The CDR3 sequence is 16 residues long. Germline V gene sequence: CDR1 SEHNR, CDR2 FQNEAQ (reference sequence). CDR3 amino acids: CASSLAGGGINQPQHF. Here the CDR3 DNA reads TGTGCCAGCAGCTTAGCGGGAGGGGGAATCAATCAGCCCCAGCATTTT.

CDR3 DNA sequence: TGTGCCAGCAGATGGGCCTATGGCTACACCTTC. Protein sequence: CASRWAYGYTF. This chain uses TRBV28 with TRBJ1-2; unclear D gene. V lost 6 bases and J 4 bases, leaving 6 bases between the germline ends. This CDR3 has 11 residues. CDR1 MDHEN and CDR2 SYDVKM come from the germline V gene.

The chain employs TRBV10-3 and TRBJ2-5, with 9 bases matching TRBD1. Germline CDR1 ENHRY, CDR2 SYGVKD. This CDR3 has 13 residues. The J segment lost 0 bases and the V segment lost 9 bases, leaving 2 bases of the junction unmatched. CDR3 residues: CAIWDRDQETQYF. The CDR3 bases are TGTGCCATTTGGGACAGGGACCAAGAGACCCAGTACTTC.

This CDR3 reads CASMTGVFTGELFF. DNA of the CDR3: TGTGCCAGCATGACAGGGGTGTTCACCGGGGAGCTGTTTTTT. The chain couples TRBV2 to TRBJ2-2, with 8 bases identical to TRBD1. V dropped 7 bases and J dropped 4; count of bases not matched to a gene: 5. Germline V gene sequence: CDR1 SNHLY, CDR2 FYNNEI. This CDR3 has 14 residues.

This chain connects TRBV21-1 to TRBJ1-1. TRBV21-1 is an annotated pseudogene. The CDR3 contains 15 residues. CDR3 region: CASSPWRAENTEAFF. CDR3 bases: TGTGCCAGCAGCCCATGGAGGGCGGAGAACACTGAAGCTTTCTTT.

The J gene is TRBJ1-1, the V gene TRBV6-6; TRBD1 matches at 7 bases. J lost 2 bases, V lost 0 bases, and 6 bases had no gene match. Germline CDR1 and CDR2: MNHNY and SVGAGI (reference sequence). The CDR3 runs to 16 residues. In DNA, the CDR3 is TGTGCCAGCAGTTACTCACCGGGGACAGAAAACACTGAAGCTTTCTTT. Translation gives CASSYSPGTENTEAFF.

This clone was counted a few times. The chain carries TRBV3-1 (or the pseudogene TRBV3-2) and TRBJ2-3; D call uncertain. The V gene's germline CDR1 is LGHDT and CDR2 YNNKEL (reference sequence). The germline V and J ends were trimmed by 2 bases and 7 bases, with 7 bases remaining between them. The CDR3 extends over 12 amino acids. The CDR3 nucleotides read TGTGCCAGCAGCCAATTGTCGTATACGCAGTATTTT. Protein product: CASSQLSYTQYF.

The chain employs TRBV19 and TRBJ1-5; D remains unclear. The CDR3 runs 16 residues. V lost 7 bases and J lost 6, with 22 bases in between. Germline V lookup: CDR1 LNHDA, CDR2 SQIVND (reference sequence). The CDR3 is CASTQRVELAGQPQHF. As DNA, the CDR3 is TGTGCCAGTACCCAAAGAGTCGAGCTCGCAGGTCAGCCCCAGCATTTT.

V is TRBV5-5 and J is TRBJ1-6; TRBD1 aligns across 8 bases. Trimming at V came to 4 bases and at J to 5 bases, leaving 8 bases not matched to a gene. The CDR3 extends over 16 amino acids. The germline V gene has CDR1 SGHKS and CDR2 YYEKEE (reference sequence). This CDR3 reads CASSLIRTGNNSPLHF. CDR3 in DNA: TGTGCCAGCAGCCTTATCCGGACAGGGAATAATTCACCCCTCCACTTT. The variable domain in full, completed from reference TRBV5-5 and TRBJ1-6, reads DAGVTQSPTHLIKTRGQQVTLRCSPISGHKSVSWYQQVLGQGPQFIFQYYEKEERGRGNFPDRFSARQFPNYSSELNVNALLLGDSALYLCASSLIRTGNNSPLHFGNGTRLTVT.

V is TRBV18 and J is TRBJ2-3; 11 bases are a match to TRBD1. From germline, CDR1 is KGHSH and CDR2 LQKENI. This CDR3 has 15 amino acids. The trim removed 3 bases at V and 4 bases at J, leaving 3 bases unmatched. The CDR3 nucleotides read TGTGCCAGCTCACCCGGACAGGGGGCATCAGATACGCAGTATTTT. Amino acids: CASSPGQGASDTQYF.

This chain's CDR3 is CASSYSRYRGEGYTF. The CDR3 nucleotides are TGTGCCAGCAGTTACTCGAGGTATCGGGGAGAGGGCTACACCTTC. The V call is TRBV6-5, the J call TRBJ1-2; D unresolved. The CDR3 spans 15 residues. Germline V lookup: CDR1 MNHEY, CDR2 SVGAGI. Trimming pared 0 bases from V and 8 bases from J, leaving 16 bases between.

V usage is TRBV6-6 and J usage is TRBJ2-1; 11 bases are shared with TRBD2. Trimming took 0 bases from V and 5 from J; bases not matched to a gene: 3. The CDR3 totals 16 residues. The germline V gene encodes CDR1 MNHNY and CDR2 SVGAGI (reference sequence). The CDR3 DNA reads TGTGCCAGCAGTTACTCACGACTAGCGGGGAACAATGAGCAGTTCTTC. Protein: CASSYSRLAGNNEQFF.

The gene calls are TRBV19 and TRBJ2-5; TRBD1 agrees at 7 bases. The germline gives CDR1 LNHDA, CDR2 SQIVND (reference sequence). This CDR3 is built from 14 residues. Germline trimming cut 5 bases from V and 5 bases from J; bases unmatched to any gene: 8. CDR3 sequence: CASSLRQGGETQYF. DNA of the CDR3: TGTGCCAGTAGTTTGAGACAGGGCGGCGAGACCCAGTACTTC.

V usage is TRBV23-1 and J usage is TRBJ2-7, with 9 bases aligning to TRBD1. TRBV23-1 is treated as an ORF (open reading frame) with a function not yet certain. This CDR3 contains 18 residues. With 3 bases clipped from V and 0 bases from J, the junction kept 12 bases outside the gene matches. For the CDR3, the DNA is TGCGCCAGCAGTCACCCGGAATCCGGGACAGGGAGCTCCTACGAGCAGTACGTC. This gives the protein CASSHPESGTGSSYEQYV.

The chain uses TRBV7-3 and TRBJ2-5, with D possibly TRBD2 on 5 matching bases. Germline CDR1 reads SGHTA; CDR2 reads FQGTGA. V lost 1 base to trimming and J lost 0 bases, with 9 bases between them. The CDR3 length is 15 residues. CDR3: CASSLNPGYQETQYF. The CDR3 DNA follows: TGTGCCAGCAGCTTAAATCCGGGGTACCAAGAGACCCAGTACTTC. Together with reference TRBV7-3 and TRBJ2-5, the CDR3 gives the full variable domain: GAGVSQTPSNKVTEKGKYVELRCDPISGHTALYWYRQSLGQGPEFLIYFQGTGAADDSGLPNDRFFAVRPEGSVSTLKIQRTERGDSAVYLCASSLNPGYQETQYFGPGTRLLVL.